This paragraph covers one TCR beta chain sequence. CDR1 and CDR2 from the germline V gene are MNHEY and SVGAGI. There are 16 residues in the CDR3. The V gene end was trimmed by 0 bases and the J gene end by 0 bases; junction bases not matched to a gene: 4. The data derive from a study of cytomegalovirus exposure and HLA in healthy donors. TCRdb's copy holds only in-frame clones and misses some; the assay was immunoSEQ multiplex PCR. The data hold more than 200,000 clones, with roughly 84% observed a single time. The clonotype originates from a man younger than 35 in good health and CMV-seropositive. Material: PBMCs. The chain joins TRBV6-5 to TRBJ2-7, with 8 nucleotides matching TRBD2. The chain's CDR3 is CASSYSGGRPSYEQYF. DNA for the CDR3: TGTGCCAGCAGTTACTCGGGCGGGAGGCCCTCCTACGAGCAGTACTTC.